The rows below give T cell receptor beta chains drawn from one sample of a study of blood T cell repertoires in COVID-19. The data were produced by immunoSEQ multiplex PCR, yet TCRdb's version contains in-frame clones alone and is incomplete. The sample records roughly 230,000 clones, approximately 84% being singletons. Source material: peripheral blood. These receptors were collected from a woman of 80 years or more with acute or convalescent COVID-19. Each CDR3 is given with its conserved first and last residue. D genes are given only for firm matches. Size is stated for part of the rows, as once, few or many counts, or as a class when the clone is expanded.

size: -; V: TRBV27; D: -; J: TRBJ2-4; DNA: TGTGCCAGCAGTTTTTCAGGGTCCAAAAACATTCAGTACTTC; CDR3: CASSFSGSKNIQYF
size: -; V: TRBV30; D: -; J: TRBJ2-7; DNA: TGTGCCTGGAGTGTAACAGGAAGCTCCTACGAGCAGTACTTC; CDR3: CAWSVTGSSYEQYF
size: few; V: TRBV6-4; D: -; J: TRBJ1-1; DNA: TGTGCCAGCAGTCAGGACGACAAGAGAGGGACTGAAGCTTTCTTT; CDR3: CASSQDDKRGTEAFF
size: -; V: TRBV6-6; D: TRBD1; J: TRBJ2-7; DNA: TGTGCCAGCAGTTGGGACGGGACAGGGGCGGGCGAGCAGTACTTC; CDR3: CASSWDGTGAGEQYF
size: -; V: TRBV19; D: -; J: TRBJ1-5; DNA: TGTGCCAGTAGTATATCGTCCAATCAGCCCCAGCATTTT; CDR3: CASSISSNQPQHF
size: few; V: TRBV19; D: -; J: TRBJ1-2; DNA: TGTGCCAGTAGTATTCAGGGCTATGGCTACACCTTC; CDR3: CASSIQGYGYTF
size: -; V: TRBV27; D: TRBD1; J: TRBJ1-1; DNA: TGTGCCAGCAGTCTGAGACAGGGTCGCACTGAAGCTTTCTTT; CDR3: CASSLRQGRTEAFF
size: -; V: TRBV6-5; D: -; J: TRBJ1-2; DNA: TGTGCCAGCAGTTCCCCTTACAGGGCTAACGACTATGGCTACACCTTC; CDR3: CASSSPYRANDYGYTF
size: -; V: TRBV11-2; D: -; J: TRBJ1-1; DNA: TGTGCCAGCAGCTTTAACCGGGACTTGGGCTTTTTCTTT; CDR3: CASSFNRDLGFFF
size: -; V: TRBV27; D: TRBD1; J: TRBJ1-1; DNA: TGTGCCAGCAGCCGCTCCTCCGGGACAGGGGGCGTGGGTGAAGCTTTCTTT; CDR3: CASSRSSGTGGVGEAFF
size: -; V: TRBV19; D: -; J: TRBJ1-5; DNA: TGTGCCAGTAGAGACGGGTACAATCAGCCCCAGCATTTT; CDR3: CASRDGYNQPQHF
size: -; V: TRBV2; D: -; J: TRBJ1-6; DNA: TGTGCCACCTCCCAGGACATCTCCTATAATTCACCCCTCCACTTT; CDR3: CATSQDISYNSPLHF
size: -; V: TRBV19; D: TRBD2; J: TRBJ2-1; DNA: TGTGCCAGTAGTATAGATTCACTAGCGGGAGTTTACAATGAGCAGTTCTTC; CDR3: CASSIDSLAGVYNEQFF
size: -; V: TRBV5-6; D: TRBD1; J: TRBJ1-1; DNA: TGTGCCAGCAGCTCTAAGACAGGGGCGGAAGCTTTCTTT; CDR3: CASSSKTGAEAFF
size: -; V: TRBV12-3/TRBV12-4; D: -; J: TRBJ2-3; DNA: TGTGCCAGCAGTCCCAGGGCAGGGGATACGCAGTATTTT; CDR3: CASSPRAGDTQYF
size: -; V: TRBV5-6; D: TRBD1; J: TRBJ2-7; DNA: TGTGCCAGCAGTTTCTCGGACAGGACTTCCTACGAGCAGTACTTC; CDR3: CASSFSDRTSYEQYF
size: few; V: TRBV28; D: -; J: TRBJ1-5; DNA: TGTGCCAGCACCCCGACAGGCAATCAGCCCCAGCATTTT; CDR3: CASTPTGNQPQHF
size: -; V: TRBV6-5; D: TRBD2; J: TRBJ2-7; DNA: TGTGCCAGCAGCCGTCCGGGAGGGGGCTACGAGCAGTACTTC; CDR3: CASSRPGGGYEQYF
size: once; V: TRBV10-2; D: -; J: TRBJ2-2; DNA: TGCGCCAGCAGTGATTGGACGCGGGTAAAGACCGGGGAGCTGTTTTTT; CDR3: CASSDWTRVKTGELFF
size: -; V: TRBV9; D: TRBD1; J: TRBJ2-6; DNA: TGTGCCAGCAGCGCCCCTCAGGGGGCGGATGGGGCCAACGTCCTGACTTTC; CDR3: CASSAPQGADGANVLTF
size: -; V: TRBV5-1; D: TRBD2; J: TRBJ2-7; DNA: TGCGCCAGCAGCTTGGAGGGACTAGCGGGAATCGACGAGCAGTACTTC; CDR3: CASSLEGLAGIDEQYF
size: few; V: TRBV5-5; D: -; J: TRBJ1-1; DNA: TGTGCCAGCAGCTTGGTTACACGGAACACTGAAGCTTTCTTT; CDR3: CASSLVTRNTEAFF
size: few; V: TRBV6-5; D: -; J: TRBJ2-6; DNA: TGTGCCAGCAGACGTAGCTCTGGGGCCAACGTCCTGACTTTC; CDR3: CASRRSSGANVLTF
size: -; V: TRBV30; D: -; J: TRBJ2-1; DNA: TGTGCCTGGAGGAGGGTTCTCGAGCAGTTCTTC; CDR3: CAWRRVLEQFF
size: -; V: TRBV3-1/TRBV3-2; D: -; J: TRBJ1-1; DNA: TGTGCCAGCAGCCAATACCCCGGGACTGACAACACTGAAGCTTTCTTT; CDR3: CASSQYPGTDNTEAFF
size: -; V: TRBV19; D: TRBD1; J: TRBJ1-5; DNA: TGTGCCAGTAGTAGGGACAGGGAGGTTCAGCCCCAGCATTTT; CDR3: CASSRDREVQPQHF